The 23 T cell receptor beta chains given below trace back to one sample, sequenced in a study of T cells in Graves' hyperthyroidism and ophthalmopathy. Authors of the study amplified TCR beta CDR3 regions from RNA transcripts. During a first-round RT-PCR of the TCR CDR3, the HTBI primer set was used. TCRdb reprocessed the multiplex PCR reads with MiXCR, giving one entry per CDR3 protein. The top ten hold approximately 10% of the sample, which has 650,000 to 750,000 distinct CDR3 sequences, 14% seen once. Sequencing was carried out using blood. These receptors were collected from a woman aged 18-30 years with Graves' hyperthyroidism.

For the CDR3, the DNA is TGTGCCAGCAGCTTACATAGAACCGGGGAGCTGTTTTTT. As protein: CASSLHRTGELFF. V and J are TRBV5-5 and TRBJ2-2; no firm D call. CDR3 length: 13 amino acids. Trimming removed 2 bases from V and 5 bases from J, with 7 bases in between. Germline V gene lookup returns CDR1 SGHKS and CDR2 YYEKEE (reference sequence). Full variable domain (missing parts from reference TRBV5-5 and TRBJ2-2): DAGVTQSPTHLIKTRGQQVTLRCSPISGHKSVSWYQQVLGQGPQFIFQYYEKEERGRGNFPDRFSARQFPNYSSELNVNALLLGDSALYLCASSLHRTGELFFGEGSRLTVL.

The rearrangement uses TRBV2 and TRBJ1-4, with 8 positions matching TRBD1. CDR3 length: 14 residues. V was pared by 6 bases and J by 3 bases, with 3 bases of the junction left unmatched. Germline V gives CDR1 SNHLY, CDR2 FYNNEI. The CDR3 region is CASRTGQANEKLFF. The CDR3, as DNA: TGTGCCAGCAGAACGGGACAGGCTAATGAAAAACTGTTTTTT.

CDR3 DNA sequence: TGTGCCAGCAGACCGGGACAGCTAAACACCGGGGAGCTGTTTTTT. Protein: CASRPGQLNTGELFF. The rearrangement joins TRBV6-2 or TRBV6-3 to TRBJ2-2; 7 bases agree with TRBD1. Per the germline V gene, CDR1 is MNHEY and CDR2 is SVGEGT. This CDR3 has 15 amino acids. V was pared by 6 bases and J by 2 bases, with 6 bases of the junction left unmatched.

This clonotype was observed at least ten times. The chain joins TRBV11-3 to TRBJ2-1; 10 nucleotides match TRBD1. V lost 5 bases and J lost 4; bases outside the gene matches: 8. The CDR3 runs to 16 residues. Looked up from germline, CDR1 is SGHNT and CDR2 is YENEEA. CDR3 sequence: CASSNRGTGAYNEQFF. In DNA form, the CDR3 reads TGTGCCAGCAGCAATAGGGGGACAGGGGCTTACAATGAGCAGTTCTTC.

This clonotype was recorded a few times. The genes are TRBV18 and TRBJ2-4; D remains ambiguous. The CDR3 runs 12 residues. Germline V lookup: CDR1 KGHSH, CDR2 LQKENI. V lost 4 bases and J lost 8, with 9 bases in between. CDR3 bases: TGTGCCAGCTCACGCTACAGTGACATTCAGTACTTC. Translation gives CASSRYSDIQYF.

The chain is built from TRBV19 and TRBJ1-2, with no clear D. With 6 bases removed from V and 4 bases from J, the gap between germline ends came to 12 bases. The CDR3 totals 13 residues. Germline CDR1 LNHDA, CDR2 SQIVND (reference sequence). The CDR3 reads CASSPSGIYGYTF. The CDR3 nucleotides are TGTGCCAGTAGCCCCTCCGGGATCTATGGCTACACCTTC.

The V gene is TRBV7-9, the J gene TRBJ2-3; TRBD2 agrees at 7 bases. V trimming: 4 bases; J trimming: 6 bases; junction bases outside the gene matches: 16. The CDR3 totals 17 residues. Germline CDR1 and CDR2: SEHNR and FQNEAQ (reference sequence). CDR3 loop: CASSSEEGGSRSDTQYF. The CDR3, as DNA: TGTGCCAGCAGCTCCGAAGAAGGCGGGAGTAGGTCCGATACGCAGTATTTT. The whole variable domain, remainder taken from reference TRBV7-9 and TRBJ2-3, is DTGVSQNPRHKITKRGQNVTFRCDPISEHNRLYWYRQTLGQGPEFLTYFQNEAQLEKSRLLSDRFSAERPKGSFSTLEIQRTEQGDSAMYLCASSSEEGGSRSDTQYFGPGTRLTVL.

This clonotype was recorded a few times. This chain uses TRBV30 with TRBJ1-2, with D perhaps matching TRBD1 (5 bases). V lost 3 bases and J 8 bases, leaving 13 bases between the germline ends. Germline V gene lookup returns CDR1 GTSNPN and CDR2 SVGIG (reference sequence). The CDR3 is 12 residues long. CDR3 sequence (DNA): TGTGCCTGGAGAGTGGGGCGGAGGGGCTACACCTTC. As protein: CAWRVGRRGYTF.

Turning to this clonotype: This may stem from a read error, because a much larger clone lies one nucleotide away. The chain combines TRBV2 with TRBJ2-2; 7 nucleotides agree with TRBD1. Germline V gene sequence: CDR1 SNHLY, CDR2 FYNNEI. The CDR3 is 15 residues long. This chain's CDR3 is CTSSARDRATGELFF. The CDR3 nucleotides read TGTACCAGCAGTGCCCGAGACAGGGCCACCGGGGAGCTGTTTTTT.

As regards this clonotype: A junction boundary mismatches the germline segment, possibly from a read error. V and J are TRBV2 and TRBJ2-1; D unclear. This CDR3 spans 13 amino acids. Germline CDR1 SNHLY, CDR2 FYNNEI. The CDR3 loop is CASTFAEYNGQFF. The DNA of the CDR3 is TGTGCCAGCACCTTTGCCGAATACAATGGGCAGTTCTTC.

The chain is built from TRBV12-3 or TRBV12-4 and TRBJ2-2; D uncertain. The V gene lost 7 bases and the J gene lost 3 bases, with 18 bases spanning the gap. CDR3 size: 16 residues. CDR3 in DNA: TGTGCCAGCACGTCGTTGGGCCTTCTTGACACCGGGGAGCTGTTTTTT. Protein product: CASTSLGLLDTGELFF.

The V call is TRBV12-3 or TRBV12-4, the J call TRBJ2-1; TRBD1 matches at 9 bases. This CDR3 is built from 15 residues. The V segment lost 3 bases and the J segment 4 bases; nucleotides outside the gene matches: 4. DNA of the CDR3: TGTGCCAGCAGTTTGCGGGACAGGGCGTACAATGAGCAGTTCTTC. It encodes CASSLRDRAYNEQFF.

In its sample, this clonotype was seen many times. CDR3: CASTPGTANSPLHF. DNA of the CDR3: TGTGCCAGCACCCCCGGGACAGCTAATTCACCCCTCCACTTT. The J gene is TRBJ1-6, the V gene TRBV11-2; 7 nucleotides match TRBD1. Germline values: CDR1 SGHAT, CDR2 FQNNGV. The CDR3 is made up of 14 amino acids. V trimming: 7 bases; J trimming: 6 bases; junction bases outside the gene matches: 6.

In its sample, this clonotype was seen a few times. The CDR3 spells CASSVGGGPNEQFF. In DNA, the CDR3 is TGTGCCAGCAGTGTCGGGGGAGGGCCGAATGAGCAGTTCTTC. J is TRBJ2-1 and V is TRBV6-1; 7 bases are a match to TRBD2. Germline CDR1 is MNHNS and CDR2 is SASEGT. After removal of 4 bases from V and 7 bases from J, the junction contained 7 bases not matched to a gene. The CDR3 has 14 residues.

The chain employs TRBV9 and TRBJ2-1; D is possibly TRBD2 (6 bases). Germline CDR1 and CDR2: SGDLS and YYNGEE. This CDR3 is 16 amino acids long. V was shortened by 0 bases and J by 5 bases, with 15 bases between the two germline ends. In DNA form, the CDR3 reads TGTGCCAGCAGCGTAGGGCCCGGGAGTGACGACAATGAGCAGTTCTTC. Residues: CASSVGPGSDDNEQFF.

The sample holds a few counts of this clonotype. The CDR3 reads CASSLGRDSYGYTF. The CDR3 DNA follows: TGTGCCAGCAGTTTAGGCCGGGACAGCTATGGCTACACCTTC. The chain has TRBV12-3 or TRBV12-4 and TRBJ1-2, with TRBD1 matching 7 bases. V lost 1 base to trimming and J lost 4 bases; unmatched junction nucleotides: 3. This CDR3 is built from 14 residues.

The chain employs TRBV19 and TRBJ1-1; D is unclear. Germline V gene lookup returns CDR1 LNHDA and CDR2 SQIVND (reference sequence). This CDR3 contains 17 residues. Trimming took 6 bases from V and 2 from J, leaving 22 bases between them. CDR3 protein: CASSDILLIGPNTEAFF. CDR3 bases: TGTGCCAGTAGCGACATTTTACTCATCGGCCCCAACACTGAAGCTTTCTTT.

This clonotype occurred many times. The chain joins TRBV7-8 to TRBJ1-1; 11 nucleotides match TRBD1. With 5 bases clipped from V and 0 bases from J, the junction kept 14 bases outside the gene matches. This CDR3 has 19 amino acids. Germline V CDR1 and CDR2: SGHVS, FQNEAQ. The DNA of the CDR3 is TGTGCCAGCAGCCTCTCCCTAAGGGACAGGGGGACGTTGAACACTGAAGCTTTCTTT. It translates to CASSLSLRDRGTLNTEAFF. Together with reference TRBV7-8 and TRBJ1-1, the CDR3 gives the full variable domain: GAGVSQSPRYKVAKRGQDVALRCDPISGHVSLFWYQQALGQGPEFLTYFQNEAQLDKSGLPSDRFFAERPEGSVSTLKIQRTQQEDSAVYLCASSLSLRDRGTLNTEAFFGQGTRLTVV.

The V call is TRBV29-1, the J call TRBJ2-2; D is uncertain. V dropped 3 bases and J dropped 6 bases, with 11 bases sitting between them. This CDR3 has 13 residues. CDR1 is SQVTM, CDR2 ANQGSEA, per germline. The CDR3 here is CSVDPKHPGELFF. The CDR3 bases are TGCAGCGTTGACCCCAAGCACCCCGGGGAGCTGTTTTTT.

This clonotype has just a few counts. The rearrangement joins TRBV18 to TRBJ2-2, with a tentative D call TRBD2 (6 bases). This CDR3 is built from 12 residues. V lost 11 bases, J lost 6 bases, and 13 bases lay in between. Germline assignment: CDR1 KGHSH and CDR2 LQKENI. The DNA of the CDR3 is TGTGCCGGGGAGGCGAGCGCCGGGGAGCTGTTTTTT. As protein: CAGEASAGELFF.

This clonotype was seen a few times. The chain has TRBV9 and TRBJ1-6, with TRBD1 matching 7 bases. Trimming took 3 bases from V and 6 from J; bases not matched to a gene: 6. CDR3 length equals 15 residues. Germline CDR1 reads SGDLS; CDR2 reads YYNGEE. CDR3 residues: CASSARQGGNSPLHF. CDR3 DNA: TGTGCCAGCAGCGCCAGACAGGGTGGTAATTCACCCCTCCACTTT.

The chain links TRBV7-2 to TRBJ1-1; no definite D call. The CDR3 extends over 13 amino acids. Looked up from germline, CDR1 is SGHTA and CDR2 is FQGNSA. V was trimmed by 4 bases and J by 7 bases, leaving 13 bases between them. Here the CDR3 reads CASSSREAGEAFF. The CDR3 DNA is TGTGCCAGCAGCTCAAGGGAGGCGGGTGAAGCTTTCTTT.

In regard to this clonotype: A clone one base away is much larger, so this may be a read error. The chain has TRBV29-1 and TRBJ2-1; weak D call: TRBD1 (6 bases). The CDR3 is 13 amino acids. From germline, CDR1 is SQVTM and CDR2 ANQGSEA. Trimming took 6 bases from V and 1 from J, leaving 10 bases between them. In nucleotides, the CDR3 is TGCAGCGTCCCCGGACAGTCCTACAATGAGCAGTTCTTC. Its translation: CSVPGQSYNEQFF.